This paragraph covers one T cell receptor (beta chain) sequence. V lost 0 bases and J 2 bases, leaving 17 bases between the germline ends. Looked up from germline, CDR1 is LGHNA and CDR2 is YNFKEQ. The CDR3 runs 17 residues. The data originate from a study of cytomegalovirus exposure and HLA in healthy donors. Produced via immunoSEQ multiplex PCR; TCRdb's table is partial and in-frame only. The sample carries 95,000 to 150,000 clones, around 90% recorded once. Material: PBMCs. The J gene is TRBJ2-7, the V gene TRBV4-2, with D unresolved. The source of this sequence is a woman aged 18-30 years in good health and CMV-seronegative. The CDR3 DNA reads TGTGCCAGCAGCCAAGATGGTCGGCCCACCGGAGCCTACGAGCAGTACTTC. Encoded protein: CASSQDGRPTGAYEQYF.